This T cell receptor beta chain was recovered during a study of T cell responses to AZD1222 COVID-19 vaccine. Notes on the study in general: Baseline serostatus was positive in only six AZD1222 recipients.

Method: immunoSEQ multiplex PCR; TCRdb's copy keeps in-frame clones and lacks some. This table has 90,000 to 120,000 clones, about 86% appearing once. Germline CDR1 reads KGHSH; CDR2 reads LQKENI. V was clipped by 2 bases and J by 0 bases, with 12 bases between them. The CDR3 covers 16 residues. About this clone: What it recognizes is unknown.

Sequencing used peripheral blood, obtained on day 0 of AZD1222 vaccination. This receptor was obtained from an adult in good health. V is TRBV18 and J is TRBJ2-3; D might be TRBD2 (5 bases). CDR3 nucleotides: TGTGCCAGCTCACCAGGACTGAGCATTAGCACAGATACGCAGTATTTT. Protein product: CASSPGLSISTDTQYF.